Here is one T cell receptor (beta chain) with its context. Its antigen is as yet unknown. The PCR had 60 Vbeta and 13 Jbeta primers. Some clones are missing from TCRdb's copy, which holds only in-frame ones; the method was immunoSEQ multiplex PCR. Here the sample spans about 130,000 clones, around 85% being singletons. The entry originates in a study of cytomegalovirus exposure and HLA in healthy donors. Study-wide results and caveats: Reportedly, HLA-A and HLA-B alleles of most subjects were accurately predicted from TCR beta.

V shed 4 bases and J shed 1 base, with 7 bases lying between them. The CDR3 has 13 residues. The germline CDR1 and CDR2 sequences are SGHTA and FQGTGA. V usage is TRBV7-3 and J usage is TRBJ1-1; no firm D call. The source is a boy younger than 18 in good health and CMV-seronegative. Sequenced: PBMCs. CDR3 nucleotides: TGTGCCAGCAGCTGGAACAGGAACACTGAAGCTTTCTTT. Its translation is CASSWNRNTEAFF.